This record looks at one T cell receptor beta chain sequence and its context. There is no known antigen for this receptor. No quality values exist for individual bases; no much larger clone is one base distant. The trial excluded patients who had a history of autoimmune disease or were on systemic immunosuppression. Peripheral blood for TCR sequencing was collected from all dose cohorts at baseline, on cycle 4 day 1, and on cycle 7 day 1. The samples were taken from a phase I, first-in-human, multicenter, open-label dose-escalation trial of ivuxolimab. Adults with locally advanced or metastatic melanoma, renal cell, hepatocellular, or head and neck squamous cell carcinoma were enrolled in the trial. CD4+ and CD8+ T cells were sorted separately from peripheral blood before TCR sequencing. These data originate in a study of OX40 agonist ivuxolimab in advanced cancers. Context from the whole study: Ivuxolimab was an agonistic, fully human IgG2 monoclonal antibody directed against OX40 (CD134), a costimulatory receptor. The monotherapy dose-escalation portion (N = 52 patients) of the phase I ivuxolimab trial is reported in the paper. Three dose-escalation patients achieved partial responses, one with hepatocellular carcinoma and two with cutaneous melanoma. In the dose-escalation cohort, nearly 85% of patients were male, and the mean age was roughly 56 years with a range of roughly 20 to 79. Of the 50 to 55 patients in dose escalation, approximately 20 had hepatocellular carcinoma, about 15 had melanoma, 9 had renal cell carcinoma and 9 had head and neck cancer. Intravenous ivuxolimab was administered to patients every 2 weeks at six dose levels: 0.01, 0.1, 0.3, 1.5, 3 and 10 mg/kg. Peripheral TCRbeta sequencing was intended to test whether TCR sequence diversity was altered and clonal T-cell expansion was caused by ivuxolimab. Prior anti-PD-1, anti-PD-L1 or anti-CTLA-4 therapy was permitted, and approximately 39% of dose-escalation patients had received checkpoint inhibitors.

What the research found in general, with its limitations: In partial responders in the 0.1-3.0 mg/kg groups, normalized peripheral clonal expansion was found to be among the lowest, especially among CD8+ T cells. Low levels of normalized T-cell clonal expansion were also seen in some patients who did not respond. After ivuxolimab, expanded clones were on average more numerous among CD8+ T cells than among CD4+ T cells. Which antigens the clonally expanded peripheral T cells were specific for was not determined. Clonal expansion of both CD4+ and CD8+ blood T cells was observed from baseline to week 6 at doses 0.1 to 3.0 mg/kg.

Genomic DNA was extracted from sorted cells for sequencing of the TCRbeta CDR3 region. The immunoSEQ Assay was used to sequence the TCRbeta CDR3 regions. TCRdb limited this immuneACCESS table to in-frame rearrangements with V and J called. A share of clones is missing; checked studies link under half to unresolved V genes, and the rest is unexplained. The sample yields 87,000 or so clones; 85% to 90% were counted once. The ten biggest clones cover roughly 1.6% of the sample. The germline V gene specifies MNHEY as CDR1 and SVGAGI as CDR2. V drops 1 base and J drops 2 bases, leaving 12 bases in between. From cysteine to phenylalanine, the CDR3 is 16 amino acids long. Left in the record is the CDR3 DNA by itself, 48 bases read in frame from the first base.

The receptor was derived from an adult with an advanced solid tumor such as melanoma, head and neck, liver or kidney cancer. The material was CD4+ or CD8+ T cells sorted from blood, obtained in a trial of the OX40 agonist ivuxolimab. The V gene is TRBV6-5 and the J gene is TRBJ1-5; the D gene is possibly TRBD1, with 5 bases matching. The nucleotide sequence reads TGTGCCAGCAGTTACTATGGGGCGGGAGGCAATCAGCCCCAGCATTTT. This gives the protein CASSYYGAGGNQPQHF.